This TCR beta chain was captured by sequencing in a study of post-analysis software for immune sequencing data. Points on this clonotype: Its antigen remains unknown.

General study points: TRBV5-6, TRBV5-1 and TRBV20-1 were among four to six TRBV segments more frequent in patients than controls.

Unique-molecular-identifier-tagged TCR beta cDNA libraries were used. TCRdb re-called the PCR reads with MiXCR, one entry per CDR3 protein. The sample yields roughly 700,000 distinct CDR3 sequences, just under 30% seen once. Trimming took off 4 bases at V and 1 base at J, with 16 bases between the two ends. The CDR3 is 16 amino acids. The germline V gene has CDR1 DFQATT and CDR2 SNEGSKA (reference sequence). The chain has TRBV20-1 and TRBJ2-2; D is uncertain. The origin of this receptor is a girl aged 10 to 17 with multiple sclerosis. Material for sequencing was blood. The CDR3 DNA is TGCAGTGCTATCCCCTTAGGCGGCCAGAACACCGGGGAGCTGTTTTTT. This gives the protein CSAIPLGGQNTGELFF.